The rows below give T cell receptor beta chains drawn from one sample of a study of OX40 agonist ivuxolimab in advanced cancers. Some clones are missing from TCRdb's copy, which holds only in-frame ones; the method was immunoSEQ multiplex PCR. The sample shows about 64,000 clones, about 86% of them seen only once. Sample: CD4+ or CD8+ T cells sorted from blood, taken in a trial of the OX40 agonist ivuxolimab. These receptors all come from an adult with an advanced solid tumor such as melanoma, head and neck, liver or kidney cancer. Each CDR3 is given without its conserved first and last residue.

J	V	CDR3
TRBJ2-7	TRBV7-3	ASSPWVGGDEQY
TRBJ1-5	TRBV5-1	ASSPDSYNQPQH
TRBJ2-1	TRBV6-6	ASSFTFNPWDEQF
TRBJ2-3	TRBV4-2	ASKRARGADTQY
TRBJ2-1	TRBV7-8	ASSWFGSGNEQF
TRBJ1-3	TRBV4-1	ASSPPPFADRGNTIY
TRBJ2-1	TRBV25-1	ASAGTGGLDEQF
TRBJ1-6	TRBV6-1	ASREGSSYNSPLH
TRBJ2-7	TRBV2	ASKSRGDRAYEQY
TRBJ1-1	TRBV27	ASSFRQRLNTEAF
TRBJ1-1	TRBV6-1	ASSELGPSG
TRBJ2-3	TRBV7-3	ASSLNSLTDTQY
TRBJ2-4	TRBV29-1	SVGPPGLGIQY
TRBJ2-5	TRBV28	ASSLAVGEQETQY
TRBJ2-7	TRBV19	ASTPGFEQY
TRBJ2-7	TRBV18	ASSKGGEVYEQY
TRBJ2-1	TRBV7-7	ASSLALPAGLYNEQF
TRBJ2-7	TRBV21-1	ASSKGGSGGGEQY
TRBJ1-1	TRBV30	AWRGRWRTNTEAF
TRBJ1-4	TRBV19	ASRPVRSRGEKLF
TRBJ2-2	TRBV7-3	ASSLLGNTGELF
TRBJ2-2	TRBV19	ASSIQARTGELF
TRBJ2-7	TRBV5-1	ASSLYGGADYEQY
TRBJ2-5	TRBV4-1	ASSQDPRETQY
TRBJ1-6	TRBV27	ASSQPSQGGQNSPLH
TRBJ2-7	TRBV28	ASRTQGVPYEQY
TRBJ1-1	TRBV7-3	ASSSTDRVTF
TRBJ2-1	TRBV6-4	ASSAGSGSYNEQF
TRBJ2-3	TRBV2	ASSVEREPTDTQY
TRBJ2-7	TRBV7-9	ASSTRQVGFYEQY
TRBJ2-2	TRBV6-1	ASSGKGLAGLRGTGELF
TRBJ2-1	TRBV9	ASSVEPRNEQF
TRBJ2-5	TRBV6-5	ASNRGQAQETQY
TRBJ2-1	TRBV6-5	ASSPGTGGNRQF
TRBJ1-5	TRBV5-8	ASSSWEPQH
TRBJ2-5	TRBV15	ATSRRIEETQY
TRBJ1-1	TRBV6-5	ASSYLMNTEAF
TRBJ1-1	TRBV14	ASSQDKTAPTLDTEAF
TRBJ2-7	TRBV5-6	ASSFRGRAHYEQY
TRBJ2-1	TRBV5-4	ASSSSDREGYNEQF
TRBJ2-1	TRBV15	ATSRVLRGGLRESSYNEQF
TRBJ2-1	TRBV30	AWTNGRGTHNEQF
TRBJ2-1	TRBV30	AWMAVTSRSYNEQF
TRBJ2-3	TRBV5-4	ASSRTLPSTDTQY
TRBJ1-1	TRBV7-3	ASSFGGQDTEAF
TRBJ2-7	TRBV18	ASSPPGPSSYEQY
TRBJ2-7	TRBV6-1	ASSLTAYEQY
TRBJ1-4	TRBV5-1	ASSFWGTRDEKLF
TRBJ2-3	TRBV18	ASSPSADTQY
TRBJ1-2	TRBV30	AWSAGYGYT
TRBJ1-5	TRBV2	ASSPGQGYQPQH
TRBJ2-1	TRBV16	ASSQRAGGTFYEQF
TRBJ1-3	TRBV4-2	ASSSFSSGNTIY
TRBJ2-5	TRBV4-2	ASSQRKETSETQY
TRBJ2-7	TRBV6-5	ASSFDSGSVEQY
TRBJ1-4	TRBV2	ASSVGTQNEKLF